Here is one T cell receptor (beta chain) with its context. Everyone who took part was 18 to 89 years old, and they came from about two dozen US areas. Before being deemed recovered, Cohort 3 donors had two negative PCRs, clearance, or symptom resolution. This entry belongs to a study of blood T cell repertoires in COVID-19. Study background: Sample material is recorded as cDNA or gDNA derived from T cells, B-cell-depleted T cells, or PBMCs.

Produced via immunoSEQ multiplex PCR; TCRdb's table is partial and in-frame only. Among some 380,000 clones, about 89% were seen once, and the ten largest hold about 1.5%. The sample consisted of PBMCs or T cells enriched from blood (not recorded which). The origin of this receptor is a man aged 25-45 years who had recovered from COVID-19.

CDR3 in amino acids: CAWSEDSRTYEQYF. The CDR3 DNA reads TGTGCCTGGAGTGAAGACAGTAGAACCTACGAGCAGTACTTC. This chain joins TRBV30 and TRBJ2-7; TRBD1 might be the D (5 bases). Trimming shortened V by 1 base and J by 2 bases, and 12 bases separated the two germline ends. This CDR3 region has 14 residues. Germline V CDR1 and CDR2: GTSNPN, SVGIG (reference sequence).